This T cell receptor beta chain is from a study of blood T cell repertoires in COVID-19. Study in general: The United States, Italy and Spain supplied acute and convalescent COVID-19 samples.

Clinical history reported by participants formed the basis on which cohorts were assigned. CDR1 is SEHNR and CDR2 is FQNEAQ in the germline V gene (reference sequence). The CDR3 has 11 residues. Between the trimmed V and J ends, which lost 4 bases and 8 bases, there was a span of 5 bases. Original handling: Using reference gene primer amplification, nucleated cell counts were estimated. The data were produced by immunoSEQ multiplex PCR, yet TCRdb's version contains in-frame clones alone and is incomplete. The V and J calls and clone size were taken over from that table, and D and trimming were inferred from the DNA. Among some 200,000 clones listed, roughly 86% were seen once.

The sequence derives from a young man with acute COVID-19. The rearrangement joins TRBV7-9 to TRBJ2-2; the D is unclear. The sequencing sample was made of PBMCs or T cells enriched from blood (not recorded which). The CDR3 DNA reads TGTGCCAGCAGCTCTTCGGGGGAGCTGTTTTTT. Translated: CASSSSGELFF.